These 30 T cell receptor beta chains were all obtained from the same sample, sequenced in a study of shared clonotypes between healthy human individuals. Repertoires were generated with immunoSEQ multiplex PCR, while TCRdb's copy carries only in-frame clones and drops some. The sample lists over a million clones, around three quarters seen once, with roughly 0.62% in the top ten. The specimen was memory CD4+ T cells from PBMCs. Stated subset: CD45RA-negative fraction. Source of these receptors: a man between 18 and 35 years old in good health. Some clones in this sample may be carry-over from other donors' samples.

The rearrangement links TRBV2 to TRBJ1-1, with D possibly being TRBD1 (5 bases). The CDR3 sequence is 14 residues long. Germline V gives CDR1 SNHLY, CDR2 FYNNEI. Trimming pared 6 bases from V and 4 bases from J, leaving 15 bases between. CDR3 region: CASSTRVRGTEAFF. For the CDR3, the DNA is TGTGCCAGCAGCACGAGGGTGAGGGGCACTGAAGCTTTCTTT. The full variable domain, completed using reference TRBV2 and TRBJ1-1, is EPEVTQTPSHQVTQMGQEVILRCVPISNHLYFYWYRQILGQKVEFLVSFYNNEISEKSEIFDDQFSVERPDGSNFTLKIRSTKLEDSAMYFCASSTRVRGTEAFFGQGTRLTVV.

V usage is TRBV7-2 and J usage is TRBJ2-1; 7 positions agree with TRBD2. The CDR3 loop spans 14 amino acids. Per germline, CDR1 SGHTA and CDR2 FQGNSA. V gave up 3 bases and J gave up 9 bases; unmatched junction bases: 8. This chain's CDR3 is CASSFNSGSVEQFF. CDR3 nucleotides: TGTGCCAGCAGCTTCAATAGCGGGTCCGTTGAGCAGTTCTTC. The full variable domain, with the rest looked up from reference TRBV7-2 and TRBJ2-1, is GAGVSQSPSNKVTEKGKDVELRCDPISGHTALYWYRQSLGQGLEFLIYFQGNSAPDKSGLPSDRFSAERTGGSVSTLTIQRTQQEDSAVYLCASSFNSGSVEQFFGPGTRLTVL.

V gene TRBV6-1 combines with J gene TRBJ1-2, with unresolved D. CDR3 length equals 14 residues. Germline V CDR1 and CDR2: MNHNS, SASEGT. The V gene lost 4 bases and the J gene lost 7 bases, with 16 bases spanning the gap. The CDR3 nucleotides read TGTGCCAGCAGTGCCGGAGTGGGGAGGAGTGGCTACACCTTC. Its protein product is CASSAGVGRSGYTF.

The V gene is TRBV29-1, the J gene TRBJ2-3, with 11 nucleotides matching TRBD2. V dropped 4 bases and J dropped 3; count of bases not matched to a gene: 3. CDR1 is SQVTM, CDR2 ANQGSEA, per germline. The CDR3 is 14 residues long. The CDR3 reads CSVASGRMTDTQYF. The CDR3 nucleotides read TGCAGCGTTGCTAGCGGGAGGATGACAGATACGCAGTATTTT.

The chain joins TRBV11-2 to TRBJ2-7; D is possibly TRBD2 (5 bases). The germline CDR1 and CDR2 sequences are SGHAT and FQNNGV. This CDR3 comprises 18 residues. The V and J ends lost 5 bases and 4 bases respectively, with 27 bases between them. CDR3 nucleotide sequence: TGTGCCAGCAGCCCAACCCCGTCCAGCATTACAAGCGGATACGAGCAGTACTTC. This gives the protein CASSPTPSSITSGYEQYF.

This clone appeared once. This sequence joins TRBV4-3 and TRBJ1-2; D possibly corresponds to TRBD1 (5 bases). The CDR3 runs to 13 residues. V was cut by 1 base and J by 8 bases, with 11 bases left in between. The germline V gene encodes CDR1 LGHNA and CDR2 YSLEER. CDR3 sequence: CASSQVQGRGYTF. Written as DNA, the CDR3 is TGCGCCAGCAGCCAAGTGCAGGGTCGAGGCTACACCTTC.

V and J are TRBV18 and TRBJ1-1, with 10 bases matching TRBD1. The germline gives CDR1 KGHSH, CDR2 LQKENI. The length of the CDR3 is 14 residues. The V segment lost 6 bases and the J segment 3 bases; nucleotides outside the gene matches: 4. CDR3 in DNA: TGTGCCAGCTCGCGGACAGGGGGACACACTGAAGCTTTCTTT. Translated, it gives CASSRTGGHTEAFF.

CDR3 DNA: TGTGCCAGCAGCTTATTTTTCGGGGAGCTGTTTTTT. Its translation: CASSLFFGELFF. The chain links TRBV7-2 to TRBJ2-2; D is undetermined. The germline gives CDR1 SGHTA, CDR2 FQGNSA. The CDR3 consists of 12 residues. V was trimmed by 2 bases and J by 7 bases, leaving 5 bases between them. Based on the CDR3 plus reference TRBV7-2 and TRBJ2-2, the full variable domain is GAGVSQSPSNKVTEKGKDVELRCDPISGHTALYWYRQSLGQGLEFLIYFQGNSAPDKSGLPSDRFSAERTGGSVSTLTIQRTQQEDSAVYLCASSLFFGELFFGEGSRLTVL.

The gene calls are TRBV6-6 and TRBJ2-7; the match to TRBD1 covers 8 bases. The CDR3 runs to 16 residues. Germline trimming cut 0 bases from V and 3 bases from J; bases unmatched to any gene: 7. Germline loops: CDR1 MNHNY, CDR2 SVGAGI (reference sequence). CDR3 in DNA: TGTGCCAGCAGTTACTCGGGGCAGGGGGCTCTCTACGAGCAGTACTTC. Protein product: CASSYSGQGALYEQYF.

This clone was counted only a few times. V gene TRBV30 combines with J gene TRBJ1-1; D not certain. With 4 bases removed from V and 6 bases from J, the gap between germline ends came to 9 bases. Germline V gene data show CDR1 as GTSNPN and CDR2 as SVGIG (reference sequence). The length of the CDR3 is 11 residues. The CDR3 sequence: CAWTRLAEAFF. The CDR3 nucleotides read TGTGCCTGGACCCGACTGGCTGAAGCTTTCTTT.

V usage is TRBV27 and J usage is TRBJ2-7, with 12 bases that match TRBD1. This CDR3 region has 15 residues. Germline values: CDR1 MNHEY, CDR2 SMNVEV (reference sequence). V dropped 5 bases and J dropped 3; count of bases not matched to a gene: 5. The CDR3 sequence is CASSRGTGGFYEQYF. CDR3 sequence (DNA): TGTGCCAGCAGTCGAGGGACAGGGGGCTTCTACGAGCAGTACTTC.

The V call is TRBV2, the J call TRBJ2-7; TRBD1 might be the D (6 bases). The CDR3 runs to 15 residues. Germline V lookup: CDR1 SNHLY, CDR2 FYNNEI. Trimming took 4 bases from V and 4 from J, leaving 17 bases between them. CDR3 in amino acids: CASSVRTATLYEQYF. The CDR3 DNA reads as TGTGCCAGCAGTGTACGGACAGCGACTTTATACGAGCAGTACTTC.

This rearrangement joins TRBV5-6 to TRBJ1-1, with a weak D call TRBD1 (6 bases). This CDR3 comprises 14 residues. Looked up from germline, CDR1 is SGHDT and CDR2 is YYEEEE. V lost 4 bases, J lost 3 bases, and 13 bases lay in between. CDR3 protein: CASSPTGRYTEAFF. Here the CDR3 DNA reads TGTGCCAGCAGCCCTACAGGGCGGTACACTGAAGCTTTCTTT.

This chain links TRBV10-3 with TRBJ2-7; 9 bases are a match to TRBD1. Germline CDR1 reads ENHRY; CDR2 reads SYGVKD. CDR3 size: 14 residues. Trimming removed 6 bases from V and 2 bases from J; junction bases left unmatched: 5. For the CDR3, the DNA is TGTGCCATCAGAGCCGGGACAGGGCCCTACGAGCAGTACTTC. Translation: CAIRAGTGPYEQYF.

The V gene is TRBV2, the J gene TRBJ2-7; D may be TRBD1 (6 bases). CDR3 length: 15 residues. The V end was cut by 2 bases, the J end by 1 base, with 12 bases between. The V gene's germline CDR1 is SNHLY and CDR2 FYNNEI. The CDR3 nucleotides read TGTGCCAGCAGTGAACAGGGGAGTTGGTCCTACGAGCAGTACTTC. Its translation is CASSEQGSWSYEQYF.

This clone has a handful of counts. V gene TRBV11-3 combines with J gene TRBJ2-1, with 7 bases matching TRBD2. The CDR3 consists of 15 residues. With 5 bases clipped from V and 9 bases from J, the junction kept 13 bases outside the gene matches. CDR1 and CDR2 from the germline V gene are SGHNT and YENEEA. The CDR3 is CASSASSAGTGEQFF. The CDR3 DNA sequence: TGTGCCAGCAGCGCGTCCTCAGCGGGAACGGGTGAGCAGTTCTTC. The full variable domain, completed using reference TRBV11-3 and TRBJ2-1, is EAGVVQSPRYKIIEKKQPVAFWCNPISGHNTLYWYLQNLGQGPELLIRYENEEAVDDSQLPKDRFSAERLKGVDSTLKIQPAELGDSAVYLCASSASSAGTGEQFFGPGTRLTVL.

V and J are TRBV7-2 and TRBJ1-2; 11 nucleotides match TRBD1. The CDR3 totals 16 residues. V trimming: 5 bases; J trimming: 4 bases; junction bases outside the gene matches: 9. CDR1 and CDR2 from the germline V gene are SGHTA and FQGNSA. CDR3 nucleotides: TGTGCCAGCAGCGTAGGACAGGGGGCGGCCGGCTATGGCTACACCTTC. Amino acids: CASSVGQGAAGYGYTF.

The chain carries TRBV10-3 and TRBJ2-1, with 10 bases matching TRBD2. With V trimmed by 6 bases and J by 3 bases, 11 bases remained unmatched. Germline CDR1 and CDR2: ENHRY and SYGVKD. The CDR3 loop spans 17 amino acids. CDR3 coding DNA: TGTGCCATCAGCGGCATAGTGACTAGCGGGTACTACAATGAGCAGTTCTTC. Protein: CAISGIVTSGYYNEQFF.

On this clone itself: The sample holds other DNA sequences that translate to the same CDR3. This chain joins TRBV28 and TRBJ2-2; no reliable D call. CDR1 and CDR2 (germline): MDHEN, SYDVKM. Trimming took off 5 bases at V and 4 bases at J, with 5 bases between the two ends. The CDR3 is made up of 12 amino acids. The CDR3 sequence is CASSLRTGELFF. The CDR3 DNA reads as TGTGCCAGCAGTCTACGCACCGGGGAGCTGTTTTTT.

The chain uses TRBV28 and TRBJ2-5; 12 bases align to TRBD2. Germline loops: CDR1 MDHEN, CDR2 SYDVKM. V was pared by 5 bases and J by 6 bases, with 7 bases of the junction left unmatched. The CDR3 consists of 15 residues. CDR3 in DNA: TGTGCCAGCAGTACCCTAGCGGGAGGGCCAAAGACCCAGTACTTC. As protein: CASSTLAGGPKTQYF.

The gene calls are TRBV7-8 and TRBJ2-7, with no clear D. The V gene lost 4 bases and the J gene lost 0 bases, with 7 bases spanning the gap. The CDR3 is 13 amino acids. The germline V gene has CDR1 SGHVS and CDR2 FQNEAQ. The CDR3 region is CASSSHPSYEQYF. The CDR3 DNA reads TGTGCCAGCAGCTCACACCCCTCCTACGAGCAGTACTTC.

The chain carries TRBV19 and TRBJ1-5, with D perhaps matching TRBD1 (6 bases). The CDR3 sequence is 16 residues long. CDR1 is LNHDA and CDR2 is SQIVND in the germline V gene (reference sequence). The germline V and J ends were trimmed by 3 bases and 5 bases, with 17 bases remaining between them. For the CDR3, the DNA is TGTGCCAGTAGTATTTGGGGGCGGGGGACTTATCAGCCCCAGCATTTT. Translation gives CASSIWGRGTYQPQHF.

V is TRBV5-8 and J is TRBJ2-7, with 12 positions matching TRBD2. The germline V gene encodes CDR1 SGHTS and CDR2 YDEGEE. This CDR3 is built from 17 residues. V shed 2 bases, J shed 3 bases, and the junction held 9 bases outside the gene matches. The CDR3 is CASSFFRTSGIGYEQYF. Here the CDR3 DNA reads TGTGCCAGCAGCTTTTTCCGGACTAGCGGGATTGGCTACGAGCAGTACTTC. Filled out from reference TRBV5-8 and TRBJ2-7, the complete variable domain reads EAGVTQSPTHLIKTRGQQATLRCSPISGHTSVYWYQQALGLGLQFLLWYDEGEERNRGNFPPRFSGRQFPNYSSELNVNALELEDSALYLCASSFFRTSGIGYEQYFGPGTRLTVT.

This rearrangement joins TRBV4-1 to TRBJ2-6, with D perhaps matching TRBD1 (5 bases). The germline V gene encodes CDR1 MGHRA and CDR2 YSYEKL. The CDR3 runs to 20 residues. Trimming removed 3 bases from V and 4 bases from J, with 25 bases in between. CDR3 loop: CASSQTTSYGQGSGANVLTF. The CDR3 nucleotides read TGCGCCAGCAGCCAGACCACGTCTTATGGGCAGGGTTCGGGGGCCAACGTCCTGACTTTC.

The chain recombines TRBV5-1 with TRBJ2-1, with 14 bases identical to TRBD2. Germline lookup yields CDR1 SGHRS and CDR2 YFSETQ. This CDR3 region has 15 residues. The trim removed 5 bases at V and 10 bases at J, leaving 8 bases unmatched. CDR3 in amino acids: CASSGAGLAGGEQFF. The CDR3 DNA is TGCGCCAGCAGTGGGGCCGGACTAGCGGGAGGCGAGCAGTTCTTC.

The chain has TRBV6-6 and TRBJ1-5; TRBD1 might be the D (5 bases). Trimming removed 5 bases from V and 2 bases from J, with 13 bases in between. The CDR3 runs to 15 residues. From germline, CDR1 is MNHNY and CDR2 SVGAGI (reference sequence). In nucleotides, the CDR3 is TGTGCCAGCAGTGGTCCCAGGGCGGGCAATCAGCCCCAGCATTTT. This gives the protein CASSGPRAGNQPQHF.

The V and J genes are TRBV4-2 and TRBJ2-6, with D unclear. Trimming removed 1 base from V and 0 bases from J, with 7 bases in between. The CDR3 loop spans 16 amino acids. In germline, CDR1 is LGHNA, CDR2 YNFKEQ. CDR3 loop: CASSQVLSSGANVLTF. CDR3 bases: TGTGCCAGCAGCCAAGTACTGAGCTCTGGGGCCAACGTCCTGACTTTC.

CDR3 sequence: CASSERTANYGYTF. CDR3 nucleotide sequence: TGTGCCAGCAGTGAAAGGACAGCTAACTATGGCTACACCTTC. V is TRBV6-1 and J is TRBJ1-2; D is possibly TRBD1 (6 bases). V was clipped by 2 bases and J by 0 bases, with 7 bases between them. This CDR3 comprises 14 residues. Germline loops: CDR1 MNHNS, CDR2 SASEGT.

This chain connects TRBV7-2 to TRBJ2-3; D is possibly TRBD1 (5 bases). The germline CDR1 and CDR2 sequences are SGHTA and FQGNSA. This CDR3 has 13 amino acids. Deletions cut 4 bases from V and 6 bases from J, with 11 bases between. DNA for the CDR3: TGTGCCAGCAGCTCAGGGCGTTCGGATACGCAGTATTTT. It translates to CASSSGRSDTQYF.

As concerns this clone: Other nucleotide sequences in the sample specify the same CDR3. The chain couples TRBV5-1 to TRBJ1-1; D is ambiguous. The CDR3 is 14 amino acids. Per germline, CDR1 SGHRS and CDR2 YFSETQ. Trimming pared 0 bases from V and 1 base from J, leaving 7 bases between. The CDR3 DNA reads TGCGCCAGCAGCTTGGGGGAGGGGAACACTGAAGCTTTCTTT. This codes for CASSLGEGNTEAFF.